This is a list of T cell receptor beta chains from one sample in a study of shared clonotypes between healthy human individuals. The repertoire was sequenced with immunoSEQ multiplex PCR; TCRdb's copy has only in-frame clones and lacks some. The sample lists some 2 million clones; over 85% were seen once. The specimen sequenced was naive CD8+ T cells sorted from blood. The source of these receptors is a man younger than 35 in good health. The CDR3 runs from the conserved cysteine through the conserved F or W. A D gene is named only where the DNA matches it firmly. Clone sizes are given selectively: once, few, many, or a class where the clone is expanded.

>TRBJ2-1|TRBV11-2|.|.
TGTGCCAGCAGCCCGAACCGGGGCGTATACAATGAGCAGTTCTTC
CASSPNRGVYNEQFF
>TRBJ2-5|TRBV7-7|.|.
TGTGCTAGCAGCTTAAGACTCCGAGAGACCCAGTACTTC
CASSLRLRETQYF
>TRBJ1-1|TRBV27|.|.
TGTGCCAGCAGTTATATGGGGGGCGCAGGGATGAACACTGAAGCTTTCTTT
CASSYMGGAGMNTEAFF
>TRBJ2-7|TRBV28|.|.
TGTGCCAGCAGTTTCAGGGGGGGAAGATACGAGCAGTACTTC
CASSFRGGRYEQYF
>TRBJ2-7|TRBV27|.|.
TGTGCCAGCAGTCCCCAAAGTCTAGTCTACGAGCAGTACTTC
CASSPQSLVYEQYF
>TRBJ2-5|TRBV2|TRBD2|.
TGTGCCAGCAGTGGGTTCGGTTTCGGGGGGAACCAAGAGACCCAGTACTTC
CASSGFGFGGNQETQYF
>TRBJ1-1|TRBV10-3|TRBD1|.
TGTGCCATCAGTGAGGGGACAGGCGATAATGAAGCTTTCTTT
CAISEGTGDNEAFF
>TRBJ1-1|TRBV30|TRBD1|once
TGTGCCTGGAGTGTGGGACAGGGCGAGAACACTGAAGCTTTCTTT
CAWSVGQGENTEAFF
>TRBJ2-7|TRBV2|TRBD1|.
TGTGCCAGCAGTGAAAGCACAGGGGAAGGGCCCGAGCAGTACTTC
CASSESTGEGPEQYF
>TRBJ2-1|TRBV28|TRBD1|.
TGTGCCAGCAGTTTAGGGGACAGTGTATTCTCCAATGAGCAGTTCTTC
CASSLGDSVFSNEQFF
>TRBJ2-4|TRBV27|TRBD2|.
TGTGCCAGCAGTCCCTCCGGACTAGCGGGGGTAAACATTCAGTACTTC
CASSPSGLAGVNIQYF
>TRBJ2-7|TRBV27|TRBD1|.
TGTGCCAGCAGCCTTATCCTTGGGACAGGGATCTCCTACGAGCAGTACTTC
CASSLILGTGISYEQYF
>TRBJ2-1|TRBV10-2|TRBD1|.
TGCGCCACCGGACAGGGGGCCAATGAGCAGTTCTTC
CATGQGANEQFF
>TRBJ2-2|TRBV5-1|TRBD1|.
TGCGCCAGCAGCTTGTTGGTTTGGGACAGGGGGAACACCGGGGAGCTGTTTTTT
CASSLLVWDRGNTGELFF
>TRBJ1-2|TRBV2|TRBD1|.
TGTGCCATCGACAGGGGGCTTAACTATGGCTACACCTTC
CAIDRGLNYGYTF
>TRBJ2-7|TRBV11-2|.|few
TGTGCCAGCAGCCCTTCCTACGAGCAGTACTTC
CASSPSYEQYF
>TRBJ2-1|TRBV29-1|TRBD2|.
TGCAGCGTTGAGACTAGCGGGAGCTCCTACAATGAGCAGTTCTTC
CSVETSGSSYNEQFF
>TRBJ2-5|TRBV6-5|.|.
TGTGCCAGCAGTTATAGAACGGCGTTCCAAGAGACCCAGTACTTC
CASSYRTAFQETQYF
>TRBJ2-1|TRBV15|TRBD2|.
TGTGCCACCAGCGAAGGACTAGCGGGAGAGGGAGAGCAGTTCTTC
CATSEGLAGEGEQFF
>TRBJ1-4|TRBV4-1|.|.
TGCGCCAGCAGCCAACAGGACGGTGCAACTAATGAAAAACTGTTTTTT
CASSQQDGATNEKLFF
>TRBJ2-1|TRBV14|TRBD2|.
TGTGCCAGCAGCCAAAATCCCGGACTAGCGGGAGGGAGCTCCTACAATGAGCAGTTCTTC
CASSQNPGLAGGSSYNEQFF
>TRBJ2-7|TRBV5-5|.|once
TGTGCCAGCAGCCGTTACCGACAGTACGAGCAGTACTTC
CASSRYRQYEQYF
>TRBJ1-1|TRBV4-1|TRBD1|.
TGCGCCAGCAACCAAGACAGGGAAGGGAGAATGAACACTGAAGCTTTCTTT
CASNQDREGRMNTEAFF
>TRBJ2-1|TRBV19|TRBD2|.
TGTGCCAGTAGCATGCCCTGGGGACTAGACAATGAGCAGTTCTTC
CASSMPWGLDNEQFF
>TRBJ2-7|TRBV19|.|.
TGTGCCAGTAGTATAGTGTGGGGGACAATCTACGAGCAGTACTTC
CASSIVWGTIYEQYF
>TRBJ1-2|TRBV4-1|TRBD1|.
TGCGCCAGCAGCTCCAAGATGGACAGGAACGGCTACACCTTC
CASSSKMDRNGYTF
>TRBJ2-7|TRBV10-1|.|.
TGCGCCAGCAGTGAAGGGCAGGCCGGCGCCTACGAGCAGTACTTC
CASSEGQAGAYEQYF
>TRBJ2-1|TRBV30|.|.
TGTGCCTGGAGGGCCCAGGTCTACAATGAGCAGTTCTTC
CAWRAQVYNEQFF
>TRBJ2-1|TRBV5-1|.|.
TGCGCCAGCAGCTTGGACGGCACGGCCAACTCCTACAATGAGCAGTTCTTC
CASSLDGTANSYNEQFF
>TRBJ2-7|TRBV5-6|TRBD2|.
TGTGCCAGCAGCTTGGAACTAGCGGGAGTAGACGACGAGCAGTACTTC
CASSLELAGVDDEQYF
>TRBJ2-7|TRBV6-5|TRBD2|.
TGTGCCAGCAGTTACCAGCTAGCGGGAAGCCCCTACGAGCAGTACTTC
CASSYQLAGSPYEQYF
>TRBJ1-2|TRBV27|.|.
TGTGCCAGCAGTCCAATGGACAGAATTAACTATGGCTACACCTTC
CASSPMDRINYGYTF
>TRBJ1-6|TRBV5-5|TRBD1|.
TGTGCCAGCAGCTTGACAGGGGACGGTTCACCCCTCCACTTT
CASSLTGDGSPLHF
>TRBJ1-4|TRBV4-1|.|.
TGCGCCAGCAGCCAAGGAGCTTCGGGCGGGAAACTGTTTTTT
CASSQGASGGKLFF
>TRBJ2-7|TRBV7-9|TRBD2|.
TGTGCCAGCAGCTTAGACGGCGGGAGTTTTTCTGGCGAGCAGTACTTC
CASSLDGGSFSGEQYF